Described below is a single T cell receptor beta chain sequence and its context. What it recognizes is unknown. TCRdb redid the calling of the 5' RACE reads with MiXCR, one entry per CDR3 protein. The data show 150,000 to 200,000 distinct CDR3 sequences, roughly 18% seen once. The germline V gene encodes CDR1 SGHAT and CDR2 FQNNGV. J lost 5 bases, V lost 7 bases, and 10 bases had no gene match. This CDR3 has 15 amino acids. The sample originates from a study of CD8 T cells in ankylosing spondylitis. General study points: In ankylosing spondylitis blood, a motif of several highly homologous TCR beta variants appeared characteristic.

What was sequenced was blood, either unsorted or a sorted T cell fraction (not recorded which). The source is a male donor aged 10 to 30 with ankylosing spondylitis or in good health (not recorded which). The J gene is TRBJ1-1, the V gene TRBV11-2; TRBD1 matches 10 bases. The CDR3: CASNRDRGPGTEAFF. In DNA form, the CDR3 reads TGTGCCAGCAACCGGGACAGGGGTCCGGGGACTGAAGCTTTCTTT.